One and the same sample provided the 3 T cell receptor beta chains below, sequenced in a study of T cell responses to AZD1222 COVID-19 vaccine. Some clones are missing from TCRdb's copy, which holds only in-frame ones; the method was immunoSEQ multiplex PCR. The table includes 130,000 or so clones, around 92% detected once. The sequencing used peripheral blood, collected on day 0 of AZD1222 vaccination. Receptors originate from an adult in good health.

This clone appeared once. The CDR3 here is CASSFYRGLESTIYF. The CDR3 DNA reads TGTGCCAGCAGTTTCTACAGGGGATTAGAGAGCACCATATATTTT. The chain recombines TRBV6-2 or TRBV6-3 with TRBJ1-3, with 7 bases identical to TRBD1. The CDR3 contains 15 residues. Germline CDR1 reads MNHEY; CDR2 reads SVGEGT. With V trimmed by 4 bases and J by 9 bases, 12 bases remained unmatched.

This clone is a singleton in its sample. Other DNA sequences in the sample encode the same CDR3. The rearrangement links TRBV9 to TRBJ2-1, with TRBD2 as a possible D gene (6 bases). V was clipped by 4 bases and J by 1 base, with 12 bases between them. The germline V gene encodes CDR1 SGDLS and CDR2 YYNGEE. The CDR3 spans 15 residues. The CDR3 sequence is CASSFTGGSYNEQFF. The CDR3, as DNA: TGTGCCAGCAGCTTCACAGGAGGGTCCTACAATGAGCAGTTCTTC.

V and J are TRBV6-5 and TRBJ1-2, with D unresolved. V was shortened by 0 bases and J by 1 base, with 9 bases between the two germline ends. Germline CDR1 is MNHEY and CDR2 is SVGAGI. The CDR3 contains 15 residues. The CDR3 sequence: CASSYSYGLNYGYTF. The CDR3 DNA reads TGTGCCAGCAGTTACTCGTACGGGCTTAACTATGGCTACACCTTC.